The source of this T cell receptor (beta chain) is a study of blood T cell repertoires in COVID-19. About the research overall: Acute and convalescent COVID-19 samples came from the United States, Italy and Spain. T cells, B-cell-depleted T cells, or PBMCs supplied cDNA or gDNA.

Authors' methods: Reference gene primer amplification in the assay estimated nucleated cell counts. TCRdb's table, derived via immunoSEQ multiplex PCR, lists solely in-frame clones and lacks some. V, J and clone size are those of that table, while D and trimming were read from the DNA. Among approximately 50,000 clones, about 87% were seen once, and the ten largest hold 4.5% to 6%. Germline V gene sequence: CDR1 SGHTS, CDR2 YDEGEE. The ends were cut back, 0 bases at V and 8 bases at J, with 11 bases in the middle. This CDR3 contains 14 residues. The source is a human donor in a cohort sampled during active COVID-19. The chain recombines TRBV5-8 with TRBJ1-4; D possibly corresponds to TRBD1 (5 bases). Sequencing was carried out using peripheral blood. CDR3 in amino acids: CASSLGQGGEKLFF. As DNA, the CDR3 is TGTGCCAGCAGCTTGGGGCAGGGAGGCGAAAAACTGTTTTTT.